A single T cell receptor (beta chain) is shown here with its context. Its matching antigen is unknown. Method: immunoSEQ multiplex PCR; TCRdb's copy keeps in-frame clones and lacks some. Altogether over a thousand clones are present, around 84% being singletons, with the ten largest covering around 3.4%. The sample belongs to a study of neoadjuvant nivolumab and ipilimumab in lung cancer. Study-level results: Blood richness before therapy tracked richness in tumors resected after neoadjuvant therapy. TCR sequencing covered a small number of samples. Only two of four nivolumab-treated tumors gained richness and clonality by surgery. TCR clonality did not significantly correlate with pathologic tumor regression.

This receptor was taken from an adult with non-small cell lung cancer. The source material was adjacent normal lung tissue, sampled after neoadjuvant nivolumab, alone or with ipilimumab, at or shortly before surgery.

The CDR3 DNA reads TGTGCCAGCAGCCGTTCCGGGACTTTGTATGGCTACACCTTC. Protein product: CASSRSGTLYGYTF. This rearrangement joins TRBV7-9 to TRBJ1-2, with D perhaps TRBD1 (5 bases). CDR1 and CDR2 from the germline V gene are SEHNR and FQNEAQ (reference sequence). The CDR3 totals 14 residues. Trimming shortened V by 5 bases and J by 5 bases, and 15 bases separated the two germline ends.